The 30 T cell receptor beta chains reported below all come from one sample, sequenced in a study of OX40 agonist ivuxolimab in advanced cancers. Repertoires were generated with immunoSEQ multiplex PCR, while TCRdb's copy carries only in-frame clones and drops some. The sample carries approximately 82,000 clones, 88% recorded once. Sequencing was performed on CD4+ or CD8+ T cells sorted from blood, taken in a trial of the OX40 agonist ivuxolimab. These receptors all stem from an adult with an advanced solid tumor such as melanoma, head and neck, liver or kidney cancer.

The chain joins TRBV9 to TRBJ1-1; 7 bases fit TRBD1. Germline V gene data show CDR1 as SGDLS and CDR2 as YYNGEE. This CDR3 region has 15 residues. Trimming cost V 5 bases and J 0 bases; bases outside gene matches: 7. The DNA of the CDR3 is TGTGCCAGCAGTCCTCGGGGACAGCTGAACACTGAAGCTTTCTTT. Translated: CASSPRGQLNTEAFF.

The CDR3 reads CASSLGWTGELFF. CDR3 nucleotide sequence: TGTGCCAGCAGCTTGGGATGGACCGGGGAGCTGTTTTTT. This rearrangement joins TRBV5-6 to TRBJ2-2; unclear D gene. Germline V gene sequence: CDR1 SGHDT, CDR2 YYEEEE. The CDR3 is 13 residues long. V shed 0 bases and J shed 5 bases, with 5 bases lying between them.

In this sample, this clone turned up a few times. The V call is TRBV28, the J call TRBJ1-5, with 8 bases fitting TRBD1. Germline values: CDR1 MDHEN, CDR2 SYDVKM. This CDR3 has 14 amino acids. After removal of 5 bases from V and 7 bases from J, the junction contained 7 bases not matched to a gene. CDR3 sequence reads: CASSSPGGWQPQHF. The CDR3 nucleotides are TGTGCCAGCAGTAGTCCAGGGGGCTGGCAGCCCCAGCATTTT.

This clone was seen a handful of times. Here the CDR3 DNA reads TGTGCCATCAGTGAGTCGAAGGAACAGCCCCAGCATTTT. Translated: CAISESKEQPQHF. This chain connects TRBV10-3 to TRBJ1-5, with D unclear. The V end was cut by 0 bases, the J end by 7 bases, with 7 bases between. The CDR3 length is 13 residues. In germline, CDR1 is ENHRY, CDR2 SYGVKD.

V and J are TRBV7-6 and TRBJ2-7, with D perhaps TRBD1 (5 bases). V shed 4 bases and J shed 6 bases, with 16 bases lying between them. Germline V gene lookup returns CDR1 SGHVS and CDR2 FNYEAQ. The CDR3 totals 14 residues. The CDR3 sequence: CASSSQAGIGEQYF. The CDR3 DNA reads TGTGCCAGCAGCTCGCAGGCAGGGATCGGCGAGCAGTACTTC.

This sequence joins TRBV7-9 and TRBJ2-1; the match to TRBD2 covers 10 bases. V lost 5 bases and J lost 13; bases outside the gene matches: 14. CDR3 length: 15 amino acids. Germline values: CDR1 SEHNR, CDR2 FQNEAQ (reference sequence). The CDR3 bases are TGTGCCAGCAGCCCTAGATCTAGCGGGAGTTTCCCCCAGTTCTTC. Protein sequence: CASSPRSSGSFPQFF.

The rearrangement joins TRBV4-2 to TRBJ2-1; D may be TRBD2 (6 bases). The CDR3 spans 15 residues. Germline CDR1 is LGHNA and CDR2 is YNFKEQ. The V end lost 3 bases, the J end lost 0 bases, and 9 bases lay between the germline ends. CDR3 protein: CASSQDYPSYNEQFF. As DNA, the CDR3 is TGTGCCAGCAGCCAGGACTATCCCTCCTACAATGAGCAGTTCTTC.

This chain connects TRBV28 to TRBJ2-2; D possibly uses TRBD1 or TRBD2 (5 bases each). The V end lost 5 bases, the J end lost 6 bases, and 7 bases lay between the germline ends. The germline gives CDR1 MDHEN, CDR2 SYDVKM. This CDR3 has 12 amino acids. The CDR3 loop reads CASSVGPGELFF. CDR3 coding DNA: TGTGCCAGCAGTGTGGGACCCGGGGAGCTGTTTTTT.

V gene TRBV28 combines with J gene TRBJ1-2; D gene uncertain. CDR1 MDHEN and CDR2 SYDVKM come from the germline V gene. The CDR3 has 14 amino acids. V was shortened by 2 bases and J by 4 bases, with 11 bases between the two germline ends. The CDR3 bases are TGTGCCAGCAGTTTAAATTTGGGGTTCTATGGCTACACCTTC. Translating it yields CASSLNLGFYGYTF.

The CDR3 DNA sequence: TGCGCCAGCAGCCAAGCAGGGCCAAGGGAGACCCAGTACTTC. Translating gives CASSQAGPRETQYF. The chain uses TRBV4-1 and TRBJ2-5; D is perhaps TRBD1 (5 bases). Germline V CDR1 and CDR2: MGHRA, YSYEKL. The CDR3 sequence is 14 residues long. The germline V and J ends were trimmed by 1 base and 5 bases, with 11 bases remaining between them.

In nucleotides, the CDR3 is TGCAGCGTGGGACAGTTAGGGATACAGGCGACCCAGTACTTC. It yields the protein CSVGQLGIQATQYF. The chain joins TRBV29-1 to TRBJ2-5; 7 positions agree with TRBD1. The V segment lost 6 bases and the J segment 7 bases; nucleotides outside the gene matches: 14. The CDR3 consists of 14 residues. Germline assignment: CDR1 SQVTM and CDR2 ANQGSEA.

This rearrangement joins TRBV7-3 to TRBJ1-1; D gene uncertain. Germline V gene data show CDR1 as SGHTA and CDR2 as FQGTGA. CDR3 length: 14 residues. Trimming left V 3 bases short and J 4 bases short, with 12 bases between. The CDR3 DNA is TGTGCCAGCAGCTTCAGGTTTAGCAGCACTGAAGCTTTCTTT. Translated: CASSFRFSSTEAFF. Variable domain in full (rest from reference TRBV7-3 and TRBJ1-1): GAGVSQTPSNKVTEKGKYVELRCDPISGHTALYWYRQSLGQGPEFLIYFQGTGAADDSGLPNDRFFAVRPEGSVSTLKIQRTERGDSAVYLCASSFRFSSTEAFFGQGTRLTVV.

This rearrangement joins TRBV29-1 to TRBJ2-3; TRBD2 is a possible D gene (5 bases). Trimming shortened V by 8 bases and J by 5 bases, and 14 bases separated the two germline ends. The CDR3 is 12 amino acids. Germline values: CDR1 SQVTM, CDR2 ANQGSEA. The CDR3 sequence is CSSDLSGDTQYF. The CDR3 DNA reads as TGCAGCTCTGACTTGAGCGGAGATACGCAGTATTTT.

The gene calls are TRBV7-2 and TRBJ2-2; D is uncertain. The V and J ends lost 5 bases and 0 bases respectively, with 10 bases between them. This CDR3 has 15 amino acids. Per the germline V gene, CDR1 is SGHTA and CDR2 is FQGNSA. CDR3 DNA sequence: TGTGCCAGCAGCCCCCGGGCTCCGAACACCGGGGAGCTGTTTTTT. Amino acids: CASSPRAPNTGELFF.

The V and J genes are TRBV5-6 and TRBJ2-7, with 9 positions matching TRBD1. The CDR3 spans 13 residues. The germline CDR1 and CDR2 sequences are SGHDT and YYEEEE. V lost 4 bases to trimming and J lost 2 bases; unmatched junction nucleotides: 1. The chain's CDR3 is CASSRQGAYEQYF. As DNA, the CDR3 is TGTGCCAGCAGCCGACAGGGGGCCTACGAGCAGTACTTC.

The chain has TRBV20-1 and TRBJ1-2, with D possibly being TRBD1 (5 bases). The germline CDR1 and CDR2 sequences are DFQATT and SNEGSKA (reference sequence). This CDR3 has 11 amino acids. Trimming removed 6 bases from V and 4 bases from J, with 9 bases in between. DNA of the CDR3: TGCAGTGCGACCGACAGCTATGGCTACACCTTC. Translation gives CSATDSYGYTF.

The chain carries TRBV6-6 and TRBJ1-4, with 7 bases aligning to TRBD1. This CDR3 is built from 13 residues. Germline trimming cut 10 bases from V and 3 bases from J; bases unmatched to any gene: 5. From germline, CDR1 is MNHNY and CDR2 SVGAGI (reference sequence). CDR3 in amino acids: CAIRGTANEKLFF. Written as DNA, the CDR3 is TGTGCCATCCGCGGGACAGCTAATGAAAAACTGTTTTTT.

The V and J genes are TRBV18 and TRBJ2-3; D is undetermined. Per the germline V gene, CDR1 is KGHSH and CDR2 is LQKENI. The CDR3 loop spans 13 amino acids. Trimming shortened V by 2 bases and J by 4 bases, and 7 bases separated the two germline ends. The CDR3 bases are TGTGCCAGCTCACCAATGGGTCCAGATACGCAGTATTTT. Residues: CASSPMGPDTQYF.

CDR3 loop: CSEALVTDTQYF. Written as DNA, the CDR3 is TGCAGCGAGGCACTAGTAACAGATACGCAGTATTTT. The gene calls are TRBV29-1 and TRBJ2-3, with D possibly matching TRBD2 (5 bases). Germline-derived CDR1 and CDR2 are SQVTM and ANQGSEA. Trimming took 7 bases from V and 3 from J, leaving 11 bases between them. The CDR3 is made up of 12 amino acids.

CDR3 sequence reads: CASSNRQEINQPQHF. The CDR3 DNA reads TGTGCCAGCAGCAACCGACAGGAGATCAATCAGCCCCAGCATTTT. V gene TRBV21-1 combines with J gene TRBJ1-5; TRBD1 is taken as the D call from the table, unchecked against the DNA. TRBV21-1 is designated a pseudogene. The length of the CDR3 is 15 residues.

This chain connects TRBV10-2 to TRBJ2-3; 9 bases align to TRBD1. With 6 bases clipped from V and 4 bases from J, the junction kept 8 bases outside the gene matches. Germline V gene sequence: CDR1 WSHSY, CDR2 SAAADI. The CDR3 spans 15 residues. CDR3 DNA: TGCGCCAGCAGCTTAGGGACAGGGAGGTCAGATACGCAGTATTTT. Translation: CASSLGTGRSDTQYF.

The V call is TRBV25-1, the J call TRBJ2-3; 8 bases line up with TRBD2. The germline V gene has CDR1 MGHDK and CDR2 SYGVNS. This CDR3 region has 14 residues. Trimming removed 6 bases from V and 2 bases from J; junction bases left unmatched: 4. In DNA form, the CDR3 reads TGTGCCAGCAGAGTAGCGGGGCTCACAGATACGCAGTATTTT. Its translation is CASRVAGLTDTQYF.

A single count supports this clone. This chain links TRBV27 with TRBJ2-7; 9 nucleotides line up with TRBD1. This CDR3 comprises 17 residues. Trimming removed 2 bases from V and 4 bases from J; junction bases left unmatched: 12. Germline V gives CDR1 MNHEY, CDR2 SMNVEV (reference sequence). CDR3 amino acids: CASSLRNRGQGGYEQYF. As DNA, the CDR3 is TGTGCCAGCAGTTTAAGGAATAGGGGACAGGGAGGTTACGAGCAGTACTTC.

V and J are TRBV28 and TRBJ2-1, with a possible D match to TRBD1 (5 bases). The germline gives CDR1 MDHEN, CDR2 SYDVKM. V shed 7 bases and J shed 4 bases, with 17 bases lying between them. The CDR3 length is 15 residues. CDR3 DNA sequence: TGTGCCAGCACTAAACAGGAGCGAGTTTACAATGAGCAGTTCTTC. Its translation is CASTKQERVYNEQFF.

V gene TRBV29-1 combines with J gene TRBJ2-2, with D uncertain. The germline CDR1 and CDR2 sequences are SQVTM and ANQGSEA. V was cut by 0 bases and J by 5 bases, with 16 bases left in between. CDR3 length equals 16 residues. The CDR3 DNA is TGCAGCGTTGAAGAGGGTCCTACCCTGGGGACCGGGGAGCTGTTTTTT. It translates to CSVEEGPTLGTGELFF.

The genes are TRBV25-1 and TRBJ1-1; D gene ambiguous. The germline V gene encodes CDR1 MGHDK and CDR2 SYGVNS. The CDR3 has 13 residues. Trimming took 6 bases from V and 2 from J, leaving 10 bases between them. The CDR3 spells CASREDQNTEAFF. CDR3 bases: TGTGCCAGCAGGGAGGACCAAAACACTGAAGCTTTCTTT. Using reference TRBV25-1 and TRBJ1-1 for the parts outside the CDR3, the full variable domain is EADIYQTPRYLVIGTGKKITLECSQTMGHDKMYWYQQDPGMELHLIHYSYGVNSTEKGDLSSESTVSRIRTEHFPLTLESARPSHTSQYLCASREDQNTEAFFGQGTRLTVV.

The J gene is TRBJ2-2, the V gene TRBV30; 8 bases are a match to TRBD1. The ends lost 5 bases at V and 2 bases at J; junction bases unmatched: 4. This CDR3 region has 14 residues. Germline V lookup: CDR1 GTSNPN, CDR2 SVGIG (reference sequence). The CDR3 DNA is TGTGCCTGGCAGACAGGGGCCAACACCGGGGAGCTGTTTTTT. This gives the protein CAWQTGANTGELFF.

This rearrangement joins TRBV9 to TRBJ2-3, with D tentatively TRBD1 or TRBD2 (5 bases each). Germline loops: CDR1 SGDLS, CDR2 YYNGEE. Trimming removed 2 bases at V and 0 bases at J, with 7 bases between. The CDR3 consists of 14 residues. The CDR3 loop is CASSVGVSTDTQYF. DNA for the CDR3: TGTGCCAGCAGCGTGGGGGTGAGCACAGATACGCAGTATTTT.

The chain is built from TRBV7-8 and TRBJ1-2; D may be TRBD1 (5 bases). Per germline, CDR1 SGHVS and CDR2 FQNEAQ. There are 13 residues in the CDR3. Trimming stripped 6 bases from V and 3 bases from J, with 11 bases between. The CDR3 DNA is TGTGCCAGCAGTCCCAGGGACTACTATGGCTACACCTTC. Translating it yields CASSPRDYYGYTF.

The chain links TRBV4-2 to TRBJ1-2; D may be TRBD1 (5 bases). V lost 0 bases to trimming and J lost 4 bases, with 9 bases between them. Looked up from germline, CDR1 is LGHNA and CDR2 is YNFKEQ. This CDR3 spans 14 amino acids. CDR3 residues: CASSQEGRIYGYTF. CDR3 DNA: TGTGCCAGCAGCCAAGAGGGACGGATCTATGGCTACACCTTC.